This T cell receptor (beta chain) is from a study of shared clonotypes between healthy human individuals. Study observations and caveats: The study generally estimated greater richness for naive than memory subsets.

Donors had no recently reported acute infections or vaccinations and were HIV-negative. Details on this clone: Its specificity is not known.

Assay runs were performed at deep level. Each sorted subset replicate got 200 ng genomic DNA, 30,000 or so genomes. Sequencing used immunoSEQ multiplex PCR; TCRdb keeps in-frame clones, though not all of them. The data hold roughly 680,000 clones, with 55% to 75% observed a single time. CDR3 size: 16 residues. The germline V gene encodes CDR1 MNHNY and CDR2 SVGAGI (reference sequence). The trim removed 0 bases at V and 3 bases at J, leaving 6 bases unmatched. What was sequenced was memory CD4+ T cells sorted from blood. Specified subset: CD45RA-negative fraction. This chain uses TRBV6-6 with TRBJ2-7; TRBD2 aligns across 9 bases. This receptor was identified in a woman aged 30 to 39 in good health. The CDR3 loop reads CASSYSIVAGDYEQYF. The CDR3 DNA reads as TGTGCCAGCAGTTACTCGATAGTAGCGGGAGACTACGAGCAGTACTTC.